This TCR beta chain was identified in a study of shared T cell receptors in the human thymus. Produced via immunoSEQ multiplex PCR; TCRdb's table is partial and in-frame only. The table has 700,000 to 750,000 clones, approximately 85% seen once. The junction had 15 bases not matched to a gene; V was cut back by 2 bases and J by 4 bases. This CDR3 contains 19 residues. Per germline, CDR1 SGHDT and CDR2 YYEEEE. This same sample was also part of a study on human thymus T cells. That report notes: Resections from corrective heart surgery provided thymus tissue. Thymic and blood repertoires seemed to favor certain V and J genes. Highly overlapping thymic repertoires among unrelated individuals were reported in related research.

The TCR sequence derives from a girl less than two years old with a congenital heart defect. The chain links TRBV5-6 to TRBJ2-2; 9 nucleotides match TRBD1. The sequenced sample consisted of thymocytes. As DNA, the CDR3 is TGTGCCAGCAGCTTTATACCCGGGACAGGGAGACCAGGCACCGGGGAGCTGTTTTTT. It is translated as CASSFIPGTGRPGTGELFF.